One TCR beta chain is described in this entry. The V and J ends lost 4 bases and 3 bases, in that order; junction bases with no gene match: 2. Germline V gene sequence: CDR1 MNHEY, CDR2 SMNVEV (reference sequence). The CDR3 extends over 13 amino acids. These data are taken from a study of shared clonotypes between healthy human individuals. Study in general: The study drew on a couple of women and a few men aged 18 to 49 as donors.

Naive CD8 isolation took CD45RO-negative cells positively selected for CCR7 and excluded terminally differentiated effector memory CD45RA+ cells. Original processing notes: Sequence data from immunoSEQ were junction-only and lacked quality scores; consequently, filtering differed. Data came from immunoSEQ multiplex PCR; TCRdb stores just in-frame clones and leaves some out. V and J calls plus clone size are reproduced from that table; the DNA served to infer D and trimming. The sample comprises hundreds of thousands of clones, approximately 95% of which are singletons, and 0.095% to 0.14% rests with the top ten.

Sequenced sample: naive CD8+ T cells sorted from blood. The source is a young woman in good health. The chain recombines TRBV27 with TRBJ1-2; 7 bases fit TRBD1. As DNA, the CDR3 is TGTGCCAGCAGTTCGGACAGGCACTATGGCTACACCTTC. It codes for CASSSDRHYGYTF.